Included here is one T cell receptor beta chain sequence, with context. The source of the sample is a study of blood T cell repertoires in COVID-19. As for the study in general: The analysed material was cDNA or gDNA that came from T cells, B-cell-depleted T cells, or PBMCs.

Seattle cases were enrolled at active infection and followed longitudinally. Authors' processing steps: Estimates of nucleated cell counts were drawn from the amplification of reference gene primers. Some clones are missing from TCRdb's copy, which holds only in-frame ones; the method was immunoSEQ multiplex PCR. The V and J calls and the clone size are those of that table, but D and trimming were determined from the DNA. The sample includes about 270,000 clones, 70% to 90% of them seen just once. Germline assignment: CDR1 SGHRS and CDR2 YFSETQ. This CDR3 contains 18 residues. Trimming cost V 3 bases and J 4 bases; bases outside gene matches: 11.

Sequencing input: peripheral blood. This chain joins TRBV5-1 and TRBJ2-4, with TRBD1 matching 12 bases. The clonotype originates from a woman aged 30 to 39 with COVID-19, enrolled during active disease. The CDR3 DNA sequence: TGCGCCAGCAGCTCCGGGACAGGGGGCTCCCTGCCAAAAAACATTCAGTACTTC. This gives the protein CASSSGTGGSLPKNIQYF. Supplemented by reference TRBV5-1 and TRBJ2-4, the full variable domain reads KAGVTQTPRYLIKTRGQQVTLSCSPISGHRSVSWYQQTPGQGLQFLFEYFSETQRNKGNFPGRFSGRQFSNSRSEMNVSTLELGDSALYLCASSSGTGGSLPKNIQYFGAGTRLSVL.